The clone carrying this TCR beta chain turned up a few times. This entry belongs to a study of T-cell memory formation after mild COVID-19. Study in general: TCR clusters showed largely donor specificity.

This CDR3 has 13 residues. In germline, CDR1 is SQVTM, CDR2 ANQGSEA. With 6 bases removed from V and 3 bases from J, the gap between germline ends came to 12 bases. A single record per CDR3 protein comes from TCRdb applying MiXCR to the 5' RACE reads. The repertoire holds about 360,000 distinct CDR3 sequences, with approximately 15% as singletons. The receptor's source is a young man who had mild COVID-19 (a few samples of this study predate the infection). Cell type and time point are not known. The sequencing input was PBMCs or a T cell subset sorted from them (not recorded which). The V call is TRBV29-1, the J call TRBJ2-1; the D is unclear. The CDR3 loop is CSVPHEVYNEQFF. The CDR3 nucleotides read TGCAGCGTGCCCCACGAGGTCTACAATGAGCAGTTCTTC.